The entry that follows covers one T cell receptor beta chain sequence. Germline CDR1 SGHDN, CDR2 FVKESK. Deletions cut 0 bases from V and 7 bases from J, with 18 bases between. The CDR3 is 16 residues long. This table comes from immunoSEQ multiplex PCR, and its TCRdb copy is limited to in-frame clones, with some not included. The sample has under 350,000 clones; 80% to 90% are singletons. The source of the sample is a study of blood T cell repertoires in COVID-19. All enrollees were about 18 to 89 years old and from roughly 26 US areas. Participant-given clinical history determined each cohort assignment.

This TCR came from a woman in her 40s with acute COVID-19. This chain links TRBV14 with TRBJ1-2, with TRBD1 as a possible D gene (6 bases). Sequenced input: PBMCs or T cells enriched from blood (not recorded which). This chain's CDR3 is CASSQDNRVLSGGYTF. The CDR3, as DNA: TGTGCCAGCAGCCAAGATAACAGGGTCTTATCAGGTGGCTACACCTTC.